The next 10 T cell receptor beta chains were all read from a single sample in a study of beta chain features in type 1 diabetes. The whole isolated RNA underwent reverse transcription, so sequencing captured expressed TCRB transcripts. The assay was immunoSEQ multiplex PCR, and TCRdb's table has in-frame clones only and misses some. The sample contains about 370,000 clones, roughly a tenth of which appear only once. These TCRs are of unknown antigen specificity. Study-wide results and limits: For Type 1 diabetes patients, all four CD4+ subsets carried TCRB CDR3s that were moderately but significantly shorter.

Sequenced material: central memory CD4+ T cells from blood. The origin of the receptors is a man aged 25-45 years with type 1 diabetes.

Concerning this clone: Germline and junction disagree at one end, which may indicate a read error. The chain employs TRBV7-2 and TRBJ1-1; D unresolved. CDR1 and CDR2 from the germline V gene are SGHTA and FQGNSA. CDR3 length equals 13 residues. The CDR3 DNA sequence: TGCGCCAGCAGGACGGAGCTGAACACTGAAGCTTTCTTT. It translates to CASRTELNTEAFF.

This clone occurred a few times. The V gene is TRBV28, the J gene TRBJ2-7; D might be TRBD1 (6 bases). V was trimmed by 9 bases and J by 4 bases, leaving 16 bases between them. CDR1 and CDR2 from the germline V gene are MDHEN and SYDVKM. The CDR3 totals 13 residues. The CDR3 coding sequence is TGTGCCAGTCGGCGCGGACAGCAATACGAGCAGTACTTC. The encoded protein is CASRRGQQYEQYF.

This clone was detected a few times. The rearrangement uses TRBV7-9 and TRBJ2-3; no clear D. V dropped 1 base and J dropped 7 bases, with 9 bases sitting between them. Germline lookup yields CDR1 SEHNR and CDR2 FQNEAQ (reference sequence). The length of the CDR3 is 13 residues. CDR3 coding DNA: TGTGCCAGCAGCTTAGAGGAAAAAAATACGCAGTATTTT. It codes for CASSLEEKNTQYF.

This clone was seen a handful of times. The genes are TRBV2 and TRBJ1-1; D is perhaps TRBD1 (5 bases). This CDR3 contains 17 residues. The V gene lost 4 bases and the J gene lost 4 bases, with 22 bases spanning the gap. Germline CDR1 is SNHLY and CDR2 is FYNNEI. The DNA of the CDR3 is TGTGCCAGCAGTGTGGCCCTCAGGGAGGGCGCGAGCACTGAAGCTTTCTTT. It yields the protein CASSVALREGASTEAFF.

This clone came up many times. The V gene is TRBV5-4, the J gene TRBJ1-2; the match to TRBD1 covers 8 bases. Germline V gene lookup returns CDR1 SGHNT and CDR2 YYREEE (reference sequence). This CDR3 comprises 15 residues. V lost 4 bases and J lost 4; bases outside the gene matches: 9. This CDR3 is CASSLARTGTYGYTF. Here the CDR3 DNA reads TGTGCCAGCAGCCTCGCCCGGACAGGGACCTATGGCTACACCTTC.

This chain links TRBV12-5 with TRBJ2-1, with 7 bases fitting TRBD2. Germline V gene data show CDR1 as LGHNT and CDR2 as FRNRAP. This CDR3 is built from 13 residues. J gave up 4 bases and V 8 bases, and 5 bases lay outside the gene matches. The CDR3 sequence is CASTGGGYNEQFF. CDR3 bases: TGTGCTAGTACTGGCGGGGGATACAATGAGCAGTTCTTC.

The rearrangement joins TRBV4-2 to TRBJ1-2; D remains unclear. V lost 5 bases and J 7 bases, leaving 14 bases between the germline ends. From germline, CDR1 is LGHNA and CDR2 YNFKEQ. The CDR3 runs to 13 residues. Here the CDR3 DNA reads TGTGCCAGCAGCTTAGTGGCCCTAGGTGGCTACACCTTC. It specifies CASSLVALGGYTF.

This chain uses TRBV7-6 with TRBJ2-1; 12 bases are shared with TRBD2. V shed 4 bases and J 4 bases; nucleotides not matched to a gene: 5. This CDR3 comprises 16 residues. The germline gives CDR1 SGHVS, CDR2 FNYEAQ. This CDR3 reads CASSSRLAGAYNEQFF. In DNA, the CDR3 is TGTGCCAGCAGCTCCAGACTAGCGGGAGCTTACAATGAGCAGTTCTTC. The full variable domain, completed using reference TRBV7-6 and TRBJ2-1, is GAGVSQSPRYKVTKRGQDVALRCDPISGHVSLYWYRQALGQGPEFLTYFNYEAQQDKSGLPNDRFSAERPEGSISTLTIQRTEQRDSAMYRCASSSRLAGAYNEQFFGPGTRLTVL.

This clone was seen just once. The V gene is TRBV7-3, the J gene TRBJ1-3; TRBD1 is a possible D gene (5 bases). The CDR3 has 14 amino acids. V lost 4 bases, J lost 4 bases, and 11 bases lay in between. The germline CDR1 and CDR2 sequences are SGHTA and FQGTGA. The CDR3: CASSSTRQGNTIYF. CDR3 DNA sequence: TGTGCCAGCAGCTCTACAAGACAGGGAAACACCATATATTTT.

This chain links TRBV5-5 with TRBJ2-3; the D gene is possibly TRBD2 (5 bases). The germline V gene has CDR1 SGHKS and CDR2 YYEKEE (reference sequence). This CDR3 is 15 amino acids long. Trimming shortened V by 4 bases and J by 4 bases, and 16 bases separated the two germline ends. CDR3 sequence reads: CASSIRGGWADTQYF. In nucleotides, the CDR3 is TGTGCCAGCAGCATCAGAGGAGGCTGGGCAGATACGCAGTATTTT.